The 29 T cell receptor beta chains below all came from one sample that was sequenced in a study of Tregs in tolerant kidney transplant recipients. Sequenced by immunoSEQ multiplex PCR; TCRdb stores in-frame clones only, minus some. Of tens of thousands of clones detected, about 89% appear once; the ten largest clones hold 0.55% to 0.85%. The sample consisted of Tregs from blood. The receptors stem from a human donor in good health.

This chain joins TRBV2 and TRBJ1-2, with a tentative D call TRBD1 (5 bases). The germline V gene encodes CDR1 SNHLY and CDR2 FYNNEI. This CDR3 is 15 amino acids long. V lost 5 bases and J 0 bases, leaving 13 bases between the germline ends. CDR3 in DNA: TGTGCCAGCAGTTTGCAGGGCCTGACTAACTATGGCTACACCTTC. This codes for CASSLQGLTNYGYTF.

V and J are TRBV5-6 and TRBJ2-7; weak D call: TRBD2 (6 bases). V lost 1 base and J lost 6, with 8 bases in between. Per germline, CDR1 SGHDT and CDR2 YYEEEE. The CDR3 totals 12 residues. Written as DNA, the CDR3 is TGTGCCAGCAGCTTGACTAGCCGCGAGCAGTACTTC. Translating it yields CASSLTSREQYF.

For this clone: One junction end disagrees with the germline gene, perhaps due to a read error. The chain is built from TRBV5-1 and TRBJ1-1, with 8 bases identical to TRBD1. The CDR3 has 14 amino acids. Germline V gene lookup returns CDR1 SGHRS and CDR2 YFSETQ. CDR3 in amino acids: CASSPDRGGTETFF. The CDR3 DNA reads TGCGCCAGCAGCCCCGACAGGGGAGGGACTGAAACTTTCTTT.

The gene calls are TRBV7-8 and TRBJ2-1; 9 positions match TRBD2. V trimming: 5 bases; J trimming: 3 bases; junction bases outside the gene matches: 11. CDR1 is SGHVS, CDR2 FQNEAQ, per germline. The length of the CDR3 is 17 residues. The CDR3: CASSSLGAGGLYNEQFF. CDR3 nucleotide sequence: TGTGCCAGCAGCAGCCTGGGGGCGGGAGGGCTCTACAATGAGCAGTTCTTC.

The chain has TRBV5-6 and TRBJ1-3; TRBD1 aligns across 9 bases. From germline, CDR1 is SGHDT and CDR2 YYEEEE. Unmatched junction bases numbered 8, after V lost 5 bases and J lost 2 bases. The CDR3 is 16 residues long. CDR3 protein: CASSKQGALPGNTIYF. DNA of the CDR3: TGTGCCAGCAGTAAACAGGGGGCCCTTCCTGGAAACACCATATATTTT.

CDR3 in amino acids: CARSYIRGSANEKLFF. Here the CDR3 DNA reads TGTGCCAGAAGCTACATCAGGGGTTCGGCTAATGAAAAACTGTTTTTT. The chain employs TRBV5-3 and TRBJ1-4; D is perhaps TRBD1 (6 bases). TRBV5-3 is placed among ORFs of uncertain function. The CDR3 length is 16 residues. V lost 3 bases to trimming and J lost 3 bases, with 15 bases between them.

The CDR3 region is CASSFYGTQETQYF. In DNA form, the CDR3 reads TGTGCCAGCAGCTTTTACGGGACCCAAGAGACCCAGTACTTC. The chain is built from TRBV5-5 and TRBJ2-5, with D perhaps TRBD1 or TRBD2 (5 bases each). V was pared by 2 bases and J by 1 base, with 9 bases between. The length of the CDR3 is 14 residues. CDR1 SGHKS and CDR2 YYEKEE come from the germline V gene (reference sequence).

This rearrangement joins TRBV9 to TRBJ1-2; D possibly corresponds to TRBD1 (5 bases). The CDR3 is made up of 15 amino acids. CDR1 SGDLS and CDR2 YYNGEE come from the germline V gene. Trimming took off 4 bases at V and 4 bases at J, with 17 bases between the two ends. The CDR3 reads CASSPMGTGIYGYTF. In DNA, the CDR3 is TGTGCCAGCAGCCCTATGGGGACGGGAATCTATGGCTACACCTTC. Looking up the rest from reference TRBV9 and TRBJ1-2 gives the full variable domain: DSGVTQTPKHLITATGQRVTLRCSPRSGDLSVYWYQQSLDQGLQFLIQYYNGEERAKGNILERFSAQQFPDLHSELNLSSLELGDSALYFCASSPMGTGIYGYTFGSGTRLTVV.

The chain joins TRBV10-3 to TRBJ1-2; D might be TRBD1 (5 bases). Germline V lookup: CDR1 ENHRY, CDR2 SYGVKD. This CDR3 comprises 13 residues. The V end lost 4 bases, the J end lost 0 bases, and 6 bases lay between the germline ends. The CDR3 coding sequence is TGTGCCATCAGTGGGACAACTAACTATGGCTACACCTTC. Translation: CAISGTTNYGYTF.

V and J are TRBV7-9 and TRBJ2-3; perhaps TRBD1 as D (7 bases). Trimming removed 1 base from V and 0 bases from J, with 14 bases in between. The CDR3 is 17 amino acids. The germline V gene has CDR1 SEHNR and CDR2 FQNEAQ (reference sequence). CDR3 coding DNA: TGTGCCAGCAGCTTAGGGGGGGACAGCGCTAGCACAGATACGCAGTATTTT. This codes for CASSLGGDSASTDTQYF.

This chain uses TRBV27 with TRBJ1-4; D may be TRBD1 (5 bases). The ends were cut back, 6 bases at V and 12 bases at J, with 20 bases in the middle. Germline V gene lookup returns CDR1 MNHEY and CDR2 SMNVEV (reference sequence). The CDR3 contains 14 residues. DNA of the CDR3: TGTGCCAGCAGGGGGTTACTGGACAATTTGGAACTGTTTTTT. Translated: CASRGLLDNLELFF.

J is TRBJ1-5 and V is TRBV15; no reliable D call. CDR3 length equals 17 residues. Deletions cut 5 bases from V and 0 bases from J, with 17 bases between. From germline, CDR1 is LNHNV and CDR2 YYDKDF (reference sequence). CDR3 nucleotide sequence: TGTGCCACCAGCTTCCGTCTCCCGTGGAGTAGCAATCAGCCCCAGCATTTT. Residues: CATSFRLPWSSNQPQHF.

The V call is TRBV7-6, the J call TRBJ2-3; D not resolved. The CDR3 covers 14 residues. Germline-derived CDR1 and CDR2 are SGHVS and FNYEAQ. Trimming cost V 4 bases and J 1 base, with 9 bases left between them. CDR3 coding DNA: TGTGCCAGCAGCTACCTGGGCCGCACAGATACGCAGTATTTT. It translates to CASSYLGRTDTQYF.

The gene calls are TRBV30 and TRBJ2-1, with a weak D call TRBD2 (6 bases). V dropped 3 bases and J dropped 4 bases, with 16 bases sitting between them. The CDR3 totals 15 residues. Germline-derived CDR1 and CDR2 are GTSNPN and SVGIG (reference sequence). The CDR3 DNA follows: TGTGCCTGGAGCCGCCGGGACTCCGATTACAATGAGCAGTTCTTC. Its translation: CAWSRRDSDYNEQFF.

As concerns this clone: This sample also contains other DNA sequences that code for the same CDR3. V and J are TRBV5-1 and TRBJ1-1; D gene ambiguous. CDR3 length: 13 amino acids. Trimming took 0 bases from V and 1 from J, leaving 4 bases between them. Germline CDR1 is SGHRS and CDR2 is YFSETQ. CDR3 amino acids: CASSLGGNTEAFF. CDR3 DNA sequence: TGCGCCAGCAGCTTGGGAGGGAACACTGAAGCTTTCTTT.

This rearrangement joins TRBV25-1 to TRBJ1-4; 8 nucleotides line up with TRBD1. Germline CDR1 and CDR2: MGHDK and SYGVNS. Trimming took 0 bases from V and 7 from J; bases not matched to a gene: 7. This CDR3 spans 16 amino acids. DNA of the CDR3: TGTGCCAGCAGTGAATATACGGGGACAGGTAGTGAAAAACTGTTTTTT. It yields the protein CASSEYTGTGSEKLFF. The whole variable domain, remainder taken from reference TRBV25-1 and TRBJ1-4, is EADIYQTPRYLVIGTGKKITLECSQTMGHDKMYWYQQDPGMELHLIHYSYGVNSTEKGDLSSESTVSRIRTEHFPLTLESARPSHTSQYLCASSEYTGTGSEKLFFGSGTQLSVL.

The chain links TRBV7-2 to TRBJ1-4, with D possibly TRBD1 on 5 matching bases. CDR1 is SGHTA, CDR2 FQGNSA, per germline. This CDR3 contains 14 residues. The ends were cut back, 4 bases at V and 5 bases at J, with 11 bases in the middle. The DNA for the CDR3 is TGTGCCAGCAGCTCTTGGGAGGGGAATGAAAAACTGTTTTTT. Amino acid sequence: CASSSWEGNEKLFF.

This chain joins TRBV30 and TRBJ1-5, with 7 bases lining up with TRBD1. With V trimmed by 6 bases and J by 0 bases, 11 bases remained unmatched. The CDR3 covers 16 residues. Per the germline V gene, CDR1 is GTSNPN and CDR2 is SVGIG (reference sequence). The CDR3 spells CACRDSLSYSNQPQHF. DNA of the CDR3: TGTGCCTGCCGGGACAGCCTTTCTTATAGCAATCAGCCCCAGCATTTT.

This sequence joins TRBV4-1 and TRBJ2-7; D remains unclear. The CDR3 spans 12 residues. Between the trimmed V and J ends, which lost 1 base and 4 bases, there was a span of 5 bases. From germline, CDR1 is MGHRA and CDR2 YSYEKL. The CDR3 region is CASSQGTYEQYF. DNA of the CDR3: TGCGCCAGCAGCCAAGGAACTTACGAGCAGTACTTC.

V and J are TRBV18 and TRBJ2-5; no clear D gene. The germline V gene has CDR1 KGHSH and CDR2 LQKENI. The germline V and J ends were trimmed by 5 bases and 2 bases, with 3 bases remaining between them. The CDR3 extends over 11 amino acids. The DNA for the CDR3 is TGTGCCAGCTCATCACAAGAGACCCAGTACTTC. Translation gives CASSSQETQYF.

This chain uses TRBV7-2 with TRBJ2-2; 15 nucleotides align to TRBD2. This CDR3 is 19 amino acids long. The V and J ends lost 3 bases and 3 bases, in that order; junction bases with no gene match: 8. Per germline, CDR1 SGHTA and CDR2 FQGNSA. The CDR3 reads CASSFGLAGGPRDTGELFF. The CDR3 DNA reads as TGTGCCAGCAGCTTCGGACTAGCGGGGGGGCCTCGAGACACCGGGGAGCTGTTTTTT.

This clone was counted once. The chain employs TRBV27 and TRBJ2-3; D is undetermined. V was trimmed by 2 bases and J by 1 base, leaving 13 bases between them. This CDR3 is built from 16 residues. The germline V gene encodes CDR1 MNHEY and CDR2 SMNVEV (reference sequence). As DNA, the CDR3 is TGTGCCAGCAGTTTAGTCTTTGGTCCCCGCACAGATACGCAGTATTTT. Its translation: CASSLVFGPRTDTQYF.

The V gene is TRBV6-5, the J gene TRBJ2-1; D may be TRBD2 (6 bases). CDR3 length equals 15 residues. The germline gives CDR1 MNHEY, CDR2 SVGAGI. The V end lost 2 bases, the J end lost 6 bases, and 14 bases lay between the germline ends. CDR3 sequence: CASSYKVGEVNEQFF. For the CDR3, the DNA is TGTGCCAGCAGTTACAAGGTGGGGGAGGTCAATGAGCAGTTCTTC.

The V and J genes are TRBV5-1 and TRBJ1-4; D is undetermined. The CDR3 loop spans 15 amino acids. Per the germline V gene, CDR1 is SGHRS and CDR2 is YFSETQ. V lost 4 bases, J lost 3 bases, and 13 bases lay in between. The CDR3, as DNA: TGCGCCAGCAGCGAAAAGGGTACTTCTAATGAAAAACTGTTTTTT. This sequence encodes CASSEKGTSNEKLFF.

In regard to this clone: Other DNA sequences from this sample encode an identical CDR3 as well. The rearrangement joins TRBV5-5 to TRBJ2-7, with TRBD1 matching over 11 bases. The germline V gene has CDR1 SGHKS and CDR2 YYEKEE (reference sequence). This CDR3 comprises 20 residues. The V and J ends lost 0 bases and 2 bases, in that order; junction bases with no gene match: 16. In DNA form, the CDR3 reads TGTGCCAGCAGCTTGGTCCTCGCGGACAGGGGGCGGATAAGGGCCTACGAGCAGTACTTC. Its translation is CASSLVLADRGRIRAYEQYF.

The CDR3 sequence is CASTTPGTRQYF. DNA for the CDR3: TGTGCCAGCACCACCCCCGGGACGCGGCAGTACTTC. The chain joins TRBV27 to TRBJ2-7, with D tentatively TRBD1 or TRBD2 (5 bases each). The CDR3 is made up of 12 amino acids. Germline CDR1 MNHEY, CDR2 SMNVEV (reference sequence). V lost 7 bases and J 9 bases, leaving 16 bases between the germline ends.

This chain links TRBV18 with TRBJ1-2; D possibly corresponds to TRBD1 (5 bases). Per germline, CDR1 KGHSH and CDR2 LQKENI. Trimming left V 3 bases short and J 7 bases short, with 9 bases between. This CDR3 is 12 amino acids long. The CDR3 reads CASSPSGGGYTF. For the CDR3, the DNA is TGTGCCAGCTCACCTTCCGGGGGTGGCTACACCTTC.

This clone has only one observation. The rearrangement uses TRBV18 and TRBJ2-1, with D possibly TRBD2 on 5 matching bases. V lost 3 bases and J 4 bases, leaving 19 bases between the germline ends. There are 17 residues in the CDR3. Germline V gene lookup returns CDR1 KGHSH and CDR2 LQKENI. The CDR3 DNA is TGTGCCAGCTCACCGGGGTACGGCAGCGGTTATTACAATGAGCAGTTCTTC. Translated: CASSPGYGSGYYNEQFF.

The chain recombines TRBV5-1 with TRBJ1-2; 8 bases fit TRBD1. V gave up 0 bases and J gave up 4 bases; unmatched junction bases: 8. Germline CDR1 is SGHRS and CDR2 is YFSETQ. The CDR3 length is 16 residues. The CDR3 spells CASSLALPGGGYGYTF. The CDR3, as DNA: TGCGCCAGCAGCTTGGCCTTGCCAGGGGGCGGCTATGGCTACACCTTC. Full variable domain (rest looked up from reference TRBV5-1 and TRBJ1-2): KAGVTQTPRYLIKTRGQQVTLSCSPISGHRSVSWYQQTPGQGLQFLFEYFSETQRNKGNFPGRFSGRQFSNSRSEMNVSTLELGDSALYLCASSLALPGGGYGYTFGSGTRLTVV.